This TCR beta chain was recorded in a study of control samples from healthy donors and cancer patients. Clones were sequenced by immunoSEQ multiplex PCR, and TCRdb holds only the in-frame ones, with some missing. The sample includes 150,000 or so clones, about 94% seen only once; the top ten take approximately 6%. The CDR3 length is 13 residues. The V and J ends lost 5 bases and 8 bases, in that order; junction bases with no gene match: 6. Looked up from germline, CDR1 is SNHLY and CDR2 is FYNNEI. The material sequenced was blood. V usage is TRBV2 and J usage is TRBJ1-2; 9 bases fit TRBD1. The clonotype comes from a middle-aged man in good health. CDR3 protein: CASSPDRGQGYTF. CDR3 nucleotides: TGTGCCAGCAGTCCGGACAGGGGACAAGGCTACACCTTC.